These 13 T cell receptor beta chains were sequenced from one sample in a study of early T cells in non-severe SARS-CoV-2 infection. One entry per CDR3 protein, called by TCRdb with MiXCR from the 5' RACE reads. Among some 67,000 distinct CDR3 sequences listed, 9% to 10% were seen once. The sequences come from whole blood, collected at baseline. The receptors shown here come from an adult who was a healthcare worker with PCR-confirmed SARS-CoV-2 infection or an uninfected control (not recorded which).

This clonotype has at least ten counts. The gene calls are TRBV27 and TRBJ2-7; D call uncertain. Deletions cut 5 bases from V and 3 bases from J, with 23 bases between. The CDR3 length is 17 residues. CDR1 is MNHEY and CDR2 is SMNVEV in the germline V gene (reference sequence). In DNA form, the CDR3 reads TGTGCCAGCAGTCCTGCCCGAGTCAACGGAGAGCTCTACGAGCAGTACTTC. Translating it yields CASSPARVNGELYEQYF.

There are many counts of this clonotype. The chain carries TRBV12-3 or TRBV12-4 and TRBJ2-1; no reliable D call. With 4 bases removed from V and 4 bases from J, the gap between germline ends came to 8 bases. The CDR3 covers 13 residues. CDR3 in DNA: TGTGCCAGCAGTTCGGAGATATACAATGAGCAGTTCTTC. Its translation is CASSSEIYNEQFF.

This clonotype was detected a few times. V is TRBV6-5 and J is TRBJ1-1; a possible D gene is TRBD1 (5 bases). V was trimmed by 5 bases and J by 6 bases, leaving 19 bases between them. The CDR3 totals 15 residues. The germline V gene encodes CDR1 MNHEY and CDR2 SVGAGI. The CDR3, as DNA: TGTGCCAGCAGTCGAATAACAGGCAGTAAACCTGAAGCTTTCTTT. Amino acids: CASSRITGSKPEAFF.

This clonotype appeared a few times. The rearrangement joins TRBV6-1 to TRBJ2-7, with D possibly being TRBD1 (6 bases). Germline CDR1 is MNHNS and CDR2 is SASEGT. The CDR3 extends over 15 amino acids. V lost 4 bases, J lost 7 bases, and 20 bases lay in between. CDR3 coding DNA: TGTGCCAGCAGTGCACGGACAGTGGTTACGTCGGAGCAGTACTTC. This encodes CASSARTVVTSEQYF.

At least ten counts were recorded for this clonotype. This chain connects TRBV28 to TRBJ2-7; D gene ambiguous. The CDR3 has 11 amino acids. V gave up 6 bases and J gave up 6 bases, with 9 bases separating them. Per germline, CDR1 MDHEN and CDR2 SYDVKM. DNA for the CDR3: TGTGCCAGCAGCCTTGGTCCCGAGCAGTACTTC. Translating gives CASSLGPEQYF.

The table lists this clonotype with many counts. The CDR3 region is CASSLVREGYEQYF. The CDR3 coding sequence is TGTGCCAGCAGCTTAGTAAGGGAGGGTTACGAGCAGTACTTC. The chain links TRBV7-8 to TRBJ2-7; 7 bases are a match to TRBD2. Germline V CDR1 and CDR2: SGHVS, FQNEAQ. The junction had 4 bases not matched to a gene; V was cut back by 1 base and J by 4 bases. The length of the CDR3 is 14 residues.

At least ten counts were recorded for this clonotype. DNA of the CDR3: TGCAGCGTTGAAGCCCCTGGGATTCAGTACTTC. Translated: CSVEAPGIQYF. This chain uses TRBV29-1 with TRBJ2-4; D not certain. This CDR3 region has 11 residues. Per germline, CDR1 SQVTM and CDR2 ANQGSEA. V was cut by 1 base and J by 10 bases, with 8 bases left in between.

This clonotype was recorded many times. For the CDR3, the DNA is TGTGCCAGCAGCTTAGCGCAGGGTCTTAGCAAAAACATTCAGTACTTC. It is translated as CASSLAQGLSKNIQYF. The J gene is TRBJ2-4, the V gene TRBV11-2; possible D gene TRBD1, 5 bases. Between the trimmed V and J ends, which lost 1 base and 3 bases, there was a span of 13 bases. CDR1 is SGHAT and CDR2 is FQNNGV in the germline V gene. The CDR3 has 16 residues.

The chain combines TRBV4-3 with TRBJ2-1, with TRBD2 identical over 10 bases. The CDR3 runs 15 residues. The J segment lost 9 bases and the V segment lost 0 bases, leaving 5 bases of the junction unmatched. Germline assignment: CDR1 LGHNA and CDR2 YSLEER. The CDR3 region has the DNA TGCGCCAGCAGCCAAGAGGGGGGACTAGCGTTTGAGCAGTTCTTC. This codes for CASSQEGGLAFEQFF.

This clonotype was observed a handful of times. The genes are TRBV5-4 and TRBJ1-2; D remains ambiguous. Deletions cut 3 bases from V and 8 bases from J, with 14 bases between. The length of the CDR3 is 13 residues. Looked up from germline, CDR1 is SGHNT and CDR2 is YYREEE (reference sequence). CDR3 nucleotide sequence: TGTGCCAGCAGCTCGTGGGGAGAAAAAGGCTACACCTTC. As protein: CASSSWGEKGYTF.

This clonotype was seen a few times. The chain combines TRBV4-2 with TRBJ2-5; D unresolved. This CDR3 is 13 amino acids long. Germline assignment: CDR1 LGHNA and CDR2 YNFKEQ. V lost 0 bases and J lost 5, with 7 bases in between. CDR3 DNA: TGTGCCAGCAGCCAAGATCGGTTGGAGACCCAGTACTTC. It codes for CASSQDRLETQYF.

CDR3 sequence (DNA): TGTGCCAGCAGCTTAAGTCATACGAACACTGAAGCTTTCTTT. Encoded protein: CASSLSHTNTEAFF. The chain joins TRBV7-9 to TRBJ1-1; no clear D. Germline CDR1 SEHNR, CDR2 FQNEAQ (reference sequence). The CDR3 sequence is 14 residues long. V was cut by 2 bases and J by 1 base, with 8 bases left in between.

A few counts support this clonotype. In nucleotides, the CDR3 is TGTGCCAGCAGTCGGTGGACGGGTGGCAATTCACCCCTCCACTTT. This encodes CASSRWTGGNSPLHF. This chain connects TRBV27 to TRBJ1-6; D unclear. Looked up from germline, CDR1 is MNHEY and CDR2 is SMNVEV (reference sequence). Between the trimmed V and J ends, which lost 5 bases and 7 bases, there was a span of 15 bases. This CDR3 spans 15 amino acids.